A selection of T cell receptor beta chains follows, all from one sample in a study of tumor-infiltrating lymphocytes in primary liver carcinoma. In TCRdb, the multiplex PCR reads were re-called with MiXCR into one record per CDR3 protein. The table has just over 300,000 distinct CDR3 sequences, almost 60% seen once. Sequencing was done on a sample of peripheral blood. Every receptor here comes from a young woman with primary liver carcinoma and hepatitis B virus infection. CDR3s include the opening cysteine and the closing phenylalanine or tryptophan. The D gene is left open where the match is weak. Only some rows state a clone size, as once, few, many or a class for expanded clones.

TRBV7-3	NA	NA	TRBJ2-4	TGTGCCAGCAGCTTGGGCTCCTCCAGCATTCAGTACTTC	CASSLGSSSIQYF
TRBV6-5	few	NA	TRBJ2-1	TGTGCCAGCAGTTACTCTGGACTCCAGAAGCAGTTCTTC	CASSYSGLQKQFF
TRBV5-4	few	TRBD2	TRBJ2-4	TGTGCCAGCAGCTTTGGGACTAGCGGGAGGGTCAAAAACATTCAGTACTTC	CASSFGTSGRVKNIQYF
TRBV4-2	few	TRBD2	TRBJ2-1	TGTGCCAGCAGCCGCGGGACTAGCGGGAGGGCCGTTGAGCAGTTCTTC	CASSRGTSGRAVEQFF
TRBV5-6	few	NA	TRBJ2-5	TGTGCCAGCAGCATTGGAGGATTGGGGATGGAGACCCAGTACTTC	CASSIGGLGMETQYF
TRBV12-3/TRBV12-4	few	TRBD2	TRBJ2-7	TGTGCCAGCACCCAAGTGGGACTAGCGGGAGGGAAAGGCGAGCAGTACTTC	CASTQVGLAGGKGEQYF
TRBV6-1	NA	TRBD2	TRBJ2-1	TGTGCCAGCAGTGCCCGAGGGTCCCCGGGGACTAGCGGGGCGACCTACAATGAGCAGTCCTTC	CASSARGSPGTSGATYNEQSF
TRBV4-3	many	NA	TRBJ1-1	TGCGCCAGCAGCGGCCGGGTGGCCACTGAAGCTTTCTTT	CASSGRVATEAFF
TRBV6-5	once	TRBD2	TRBJ2-1	TGTGCCAGCTGTAGAACTAGCGGCTCCTACAATGAGCAGTTCTTC	CASCRTSGSYNEQFF
TRBV6-1	NA	TRBD2	TRBJ2-1	TGTGCCAGCGGTCAGGAGAGACTAGCGGCCTACAATGAGCAGTTCTTC	CASGQERLAAYNEQFF
TRBV12-5	NA	NA	TRBJ2-7	TGTGCTAGTGGTCCCGGACGAGCCGTGAGGTACGAGCAGTACTTC	CASGPGRAVRYEQYF
TRBV28	few	NA	TRBJ2-7	TGTGCCAGCAGTTTGCCGGTTCCCTTCTACGAGCAGTACTTC	CASSLPVPFYEQYF
TRBV6-2/TRBV6-3	NA	NA	TRBJ2-7	TGTGCCGGCAGCTCGATCCGGCCCGTCTCCTACGAGCAGTACTTC	CAGSSIRPVSYEQYF
TRBV12-3/TRBV12-4	NA	NA	TRBJ1-5	TGTGTCAGCAGTTCAGTTGGAAGTCAGCCCCAGCATTTT	CVSSSVGSQPQHF
TRBV7-8	few	NA	TRBJ2-7	TGTGCCAGCGGCCGCGTATCGGGCTACGAGCAGTACTTC	CASGRVSGYEQYF
TRBV29-1	NA	NA	TRBJ1-2	TGCAGCGTTGGAGTAGGGAGCGGCTACACCTTC	CSVGVGSGYTF
TRBV12-3/TRBV12-4	NA	NA	TRBJ2-1	TGTGCCAGCAGTTTACTCCTCGACTCCTACAATGAGCAGTTCTTC	CASSLLLDSYNEQFF
TRBV29-1	NA	TRBD1	TRBJ2-3	TGCAGCGTGTGGACAGGGGTGGAAGATACGCAGTATTTT	CSVWTGVEDTQYF
TRBV4-2	many	TRBD2	TRBJ2-1	TGTGCCAGCAGTCCCAGCGGGGATGAGCAGTTCTTC	CASSPSGDEQFF
TRBV4-2	once	TRBD1	TRBJ1-6	TGTACCAGCAGCCTGGGACAGGGTTTTAATTCACCCCTCCACTTT	CTSSLGQGFNSPLHF
TRBV4-2	many	NA	TRBJ2-7	TGTGCCAGCAGCCAGGGAAATTACGAGCAGTACTTC	CASSQGNYEQYF
TRBV11-2	NA	TRBD1	TRBJ2-7	TGTGTCAGCAGCTTGGGGCTAGGGGGCTACGAACAGTACTTC	CVSSLGLGGYEQYF
TRBV12-3/TRBV12-4	NA	TRBD1	TRBJ1-1	TGTGCCAGCAGTTTATCGAGGGGGCCGTGTAGAGCTTTCTTT	CASSLSRGPCRAFF
TRBV11-3	NA	TRBD2	TRBJ2-2	TGTGCCAGCAGCCGGGGGGGAAACATCGGGGAGCTATTTTTT	CASSRGGNIGELFF
TRBV6-2/TRBV6-3	NA	TRBD2	TRBJ2-1	TGCACCAGCAGTTACGGCAGTGCGGGTCTAGCGGGAGGGCCTAACAATGAGCAGTTCTTC	CTSSYGSAGLAGGPNNEQFF
TRBV4-1	NA	TRBD2	TRBJ2-1	TGCGCCAGCAGCCGACCGGGAAAGGAGCGGGAAGATAACAATGAGCAGTTCTTC	CASSRPGKEREDNNEQFF
TRBV12-3/TRBV12-4	many	NA	TRBJ2-1	TGTGCCAGCAGTTTATGGGGTGAGCAGTTCTTC	CASSLWGEQFF
TRBV28	NA	TRBD1	TRBJ1-2	TGTGCCAGCAGCTCGACTCCGGGACAGTTCTATGGCTACACCTTC	CASSSTPGQFYGYTF
TRBV11-2	NA	TRBD2	TRBJ2-1	TGTGCCAGCAGCTTAGGGGGGAGGGCCGGGGGTGAACAGTTCTTC	CASSLGGRAGGEQFF
TRBV13	NA	TRBD1	TRBJ2-7	TGTGCCAGCAGCTCAGGACAGGAAACCTACGAGCAGTACTTC	CASSSGQETYEQYF
TRBV11-1	many	TRBD1	TRBJ2-3	TGTGCCAGTCAGGGACAGGGGGCAGATACGCAGTATTTT	CASQGQGADTQYF
TRBV7-8	many	NA	TRBJ2-4	TGTGCCAGCAGCTTGGGGAAAGGGCTAGCCAAAAACATTCAGTACTTC	CASSLGKGLAKNIQYF
TRBV6-1	many	TRBD1	TRBJ2-7	TGTGCCAGCAGTCCGAGCCCGGGACAGACCTACGAGCAGTACTTC	CASSPSPGQTYEQYF
TRBV4-2	few	NA	TRBJ2-7	TGTGCCAGCAGCCAAGATGGGAGGAGCAGTACCTCAGCCGCGACACCTTACTCCTACGAGCAGTACTTC	CASSQDGRSSTSAATPYSYEQYF
TRBV11-1	once	NA	TRBJ2-7	TGTGCCAGCAGCCTGCGCGTCAGGGCGTCCCTGGGGGAGCAGTACTTC	CASSLRVRASLGEQYF
TRBV7-9	NA	NA	TRBJ1-6	TGTGCCAGCAGCTCACTGGACACCAATAATTCACCCCTCCACTTT	CASSSLDTNNSPLHF
TRBV28	NA	TRBD1	TRBJ2-2	TGTGCCAGCAGTTTACTGGGACAGCGCACCGGGGAGCTGTTTTTT	CASSLLGQRTGELFF
TRBV29-1	many	TRBD1	TRBJ2-5	TGCAGCGTTGAAGGGGGGACAGTTCCAGAGACCCAGTACTTC	CSVEGGTVPETQYF
TRBV11-2	NA	NA	TRBJ2-3	TGTGCCAACAACCGACCCCGACTAGCCTCAGGGGTTTCAGATACGCAGTATTTT	CANNRPRLASGVSDTQYF
TRBV11-2	many	TRBD2	TRBJ2-3	TGTGCCAGCAGTCATAGCGGGACGCAGTATTTT	CASSHSGTQYF
TRBV6-4	NA	NA	TRBJ2-7	TGTGTCAGCAGTGAGGGACCGAGTTACGAGCAGTACTTC	CVSSEGPSYEQYF
TRBV30	NA	NA	TRBJ1-2	TGTGCCTGGAGTGCCAAAGACATGGTGTATGGCTACACCTTC	CAWSAKDMVYGYTF
TRBV11-2	medium-sized	NA	TRBJ2-7	TGTGCCAGCAGCTTAAGATACGAGCAGTACTTC	CASSLRYEQYF
TRBV12-5	many	NA	TRBJ1-5	TGTGCTAGTGGTTTGGGTAGCAATCAGCCCCAGCATTTT	CASGLGSNQPQHF
TRBV6-2/TRBV6-3	NA	NA	TRBJ2-7	TGTGCCAGCAGTTACGTGGCAGTCTACGAACAGTACTTC	CASSYVAVYEQYF
TRBV12-3/TRBV12-4	NA	TRBD1	TRBJ1-1	TGTGCCAGCAGTTCCTATGGGACAGGGTTGAACACTGACGCTTTCTTT	CASSSYGTGLNTDAFF
TRBV5-1	NA	TRBD1	TRBJ2-7	TGCGCCAGCAGGTTGTCAGGGGGCGTTTACGAGCAGTACTTC	CASRLSGGVYEQYF
TRBV12-3/TRBV12-4	many	NA	TRBJ2-6	TGTGCCAGCACCGGACTCTCTGGGGCCAACGTCCTGACTTTC	CASTGLSGANVLTF
TRBV29-1	few	NA	TRBJ1-3	TGCAGCGTGACACAGGGACGAAACACCATATATTTT	CSVTQGRNTIYF